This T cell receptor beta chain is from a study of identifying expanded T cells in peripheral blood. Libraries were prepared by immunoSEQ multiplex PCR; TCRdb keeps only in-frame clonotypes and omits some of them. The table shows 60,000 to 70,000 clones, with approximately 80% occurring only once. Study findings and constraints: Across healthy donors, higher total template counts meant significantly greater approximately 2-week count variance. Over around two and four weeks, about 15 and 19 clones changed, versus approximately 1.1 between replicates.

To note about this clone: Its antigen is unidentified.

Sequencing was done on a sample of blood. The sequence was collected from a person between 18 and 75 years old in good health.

CDR3 loop: CASSQAGSLNTEAFF. The CDR3 coding sequence is TGCGCCAGCAGCCAAGCGGGATCCTTGAACACTGAAGCTTTCTTT. This chain connects TRBV4-1 to TRBJ1-1, with D unclear. With 1 base removed from V and 0 bases from J, the gap between germline ends came to 9 bases. The CDR3 consists of 15 residues. In germline, CDR1 is MGHRA, CDR2 YSYEKL.